These T cell receptor beta chains were read from a single sample in a study of T cells after yellow fever vaccination. A single record per CDR3 protein comes from TCRdb applying MiXCR to the 5' RACE reads. Altogether hundreds of thousands of distinct CDR3 sequences are present, around 4% being singletons, with the ten largest covering 20% to 30%. Sequences were derived from PBMCs, sampled on the day of the yellow fever booster vaccination. Every receptor here comes from a man younger than 30 who received the YFV17D yellow fever vaccine. The conserved cysteine and the conserved F or W are not part of the CDR3 here.

TRBJ2-2 TRBV10-3 AISIAGENTGELF
TRBJ2-7 TRBV20-1 SARLGGGYEQY
TRBJ2-3 TRBV20-1 SARGSARGTQY
TRBJ2-5 TRBV7-2 ASSDPSGGYQETQY
TRBJ1-2 TRBV5-1 ASSLEGENYGYT
TRBJ2-7 TRBV15 ATRPTGRGYEQY
TRBJ1-4 TRBV12-3/TRBV12-4 ASSLRTGGEKLF
TRBJ1-4 TRBV18 ASSPPVGEKLF
TRBJ2-7 TRBV7-2 ASSSRTGFYEQY
TRBJ2-7 TRBV3-1 ASSQVTTSGEQY
TRBJ2-7 TRBV20-1 SARDVASGGRHSYEQY
TRBJ2-7 TRBV5-1 ASSPGTAYEQY
TRBJ1-2 TRBV4-1 ASSHTDRRYGYT
TRBJ2-1 TRBV12-3/TRBV12-4 ASSLYEGGRGNEQF
TRBJ2-5 TRBV7-3 ASSTWSSGAETQY
TRBJ2-7 TRBV5-1 ASSRTSGGAFYEQY
TRBJ1-6 TRBV27 ASSFQGVNSPLH
TRBJ2-2 TRBV7-9 ASSLKRRNTGELF
TRBJ2-5 TRBV5-1 ASSLLAGVQETQY
TRBJ2-3 TRBV7-2 ASSQTLGDTQY
TRBJ1-6 TRBV6-5 ASSYQGALNSPLH
TRBJ2-1 TRBV29-1 SVELGGLTYNEQF
TRBJ2-3 TRBV19 ASSIGDREGDTQY
TRBJ2-5 TRBV10-2 ASSEINQETQY
TRBJ2-6 TRBV4-2 ASSHGTAISGANVLT
TRBJ2-3 TRBV5-8 ASSRDSGTDTQY
TRBJ2-1 TRBV14 ASSQGGGGYNEQF
TRBJ1-6 TRBV5-4 ASSFGVNNSPLH
TRBJ2-5 TRBV6-1 ASTAQGGRETQY
TRBJ2-7 TRBV7-6 ASSQGRTSRQGSSYEQY
TRBJ1-1 TRBV9 ASSVGGVFLNTEAF
TRBJ2-1 TRBV10-3 AISDGGLAGAWDEQF
TRBJ2-2 TRBV7-9 ASSLRPTAEGELF
TRBJ1-1 TRBV5-6 ASSPWTRDTEAF
TRBJ2-7 TRBV5-1 ASSFSAASYEQY
TRBJ1-6 TRBV6-5 ASSYSGSNSPLH
TRBJ1-5 TRBV6-4 ASSAGLNQPQH
TRBJ2-7 TRBV2 ASQQDGEVYEQY
TRBJ1-2 TRBV5-5 ASSRTDYGYT
TRBJ2-5 TRBV20-1 SARTAQETQY
TRBJ1-1 TRBV6-2/TRBV6-3 ASSYSTLGGSEAF
TRBJ1-2 TRBV6-5 ASSSGTATNYGYT
TRBJ2-7 TRBV30 AWRQGMGEQY
TRBJ1-1 TRBV5-6 ASTPGQWLLNTEAF
TRBJ2-7 TRBV18 ASSPGGAEQY
TRBJ2-2 TRBV27 ASSLSSLAGELF
TRBJ1-6 TRBV21-1 ASSPLRGPTRGYNSPLH
TRBJ2-4 TRBV9 ASSVRDRGDIQY
TRBJ2-3 TRBV7-7 ASSLSRGADTQY
TRBJ2-5 TRBV13 ASSEGFEETQY
TRBJ1-3 TRBV7-8 ASSLDRAGNTIY
TRBJ2-5 TRBV7-2 ASSLRASGTETQY
TRBJ2-7 TRBV6-2/TRBV6-3 ASRRPGHSYEQY
TRBJ1-1 TRBV3-1 ASSQGTGSEAF
TRBJ2-5 TRBV28 ASSALAGKEETQY
TRBJ2-4 TRBV29-1 SGAKQGPLQNIQY
TRBJ2-7 TRBV4-1 ASSQASGVWYEQY